This T cell receptor (beta chain) is from a study of T cell responses to AZD1222 COVID-19 vaccine. Libraries were prepared by immunoSEQ multiplex PCR; TCRdb keeps only in-frame clonotypes and omits some of them. The top ten hold around an eighth of the sample, which has tens of thousands of clones, around nine tenths seen once. This receptor was taken from an adult who received the AZD1222 COVID-19 vaccine. The input for sequencing was peripheral blood, taken 28 days after the second AZD1222 dose.

The CDR3 loop reads CASSYKTGGLNTEAFF. As DNA, the CDR3 is TGTGCCAGCAGTTACAAGACAGGGGGTTTGAACACTGAAGCTTTCTTT. The chain combines TRBV6-5 with TRBJ1-1; 9 bases align to TRBD1. The CDR3 length is 16 residues. Germline CDR1 and CDR2: MNHEY and SVGAGI. V gave up 2 bases and J gave up 0 bases; unmatched junction bases: 4.